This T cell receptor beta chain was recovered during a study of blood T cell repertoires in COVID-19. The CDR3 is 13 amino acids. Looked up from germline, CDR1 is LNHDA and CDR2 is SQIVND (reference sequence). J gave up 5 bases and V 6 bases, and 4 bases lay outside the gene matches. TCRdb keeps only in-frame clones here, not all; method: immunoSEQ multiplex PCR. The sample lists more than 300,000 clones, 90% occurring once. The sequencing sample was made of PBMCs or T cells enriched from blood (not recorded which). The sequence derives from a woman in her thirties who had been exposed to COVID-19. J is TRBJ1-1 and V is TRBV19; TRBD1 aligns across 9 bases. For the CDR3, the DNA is TGTGCCAGTAGGGACAGGGGTTGGACTGAAGCTTTCTTT. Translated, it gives CASRDRGWTEAFF.